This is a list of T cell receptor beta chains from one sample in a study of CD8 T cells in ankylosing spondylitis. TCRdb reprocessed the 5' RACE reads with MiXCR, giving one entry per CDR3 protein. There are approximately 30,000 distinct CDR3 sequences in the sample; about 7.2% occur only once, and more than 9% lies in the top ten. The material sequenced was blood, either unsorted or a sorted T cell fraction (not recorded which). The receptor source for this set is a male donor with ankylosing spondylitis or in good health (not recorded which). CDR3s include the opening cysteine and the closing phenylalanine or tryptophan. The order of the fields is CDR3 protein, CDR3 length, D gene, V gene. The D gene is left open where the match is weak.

CDR3: CASSLNRGQFGNQPQHF
length: 17
D: TRBD1
V: TRBV12-3/TRBV12-4

CDR3: CASSQDGNNEQFF
length: 13
D: NA
V: TRBV3-1

CDR3: CASSPQGSRTEAFF
length: 14
D: NA
V: TRBV19

CDR3: CASSYPTTGGMNEQFF
length: 16
D: TRBD1
V: TRBV6-5

CDR3: CASSQDTIPNEQYF
length: 14
D: NA
V: TRBV3-1

CDR3: CASSPGPSETQYF
length: 13
D: NA
V: TRBV7-6

CDR3: CASGQTGSEQYF
length: 12
D: TRBD1
V: TRBV5-1

CDR3: CASSYSERVPSYNEQFF
length: 17
D: NA
V: TRBV6-2/TRBV6-3

CDR3: CASSFSQYGSEQYF
length: 14
D: NA
V: TRBV12-3/TRBV12-4

CDR3: CAVERDRVDTQYF
length: 13
D: TRBD2
V: TRBV29-1

CDR3: CASSFFVGNSPLHF
length: 14
D: NA
V: TRBV28

CDR3: CASRDSPGGREGYEQFF
length: 17
D: TRBD2
V: TRBV12-3/TRBV12-4

CDR3: CASSQGALQETQYF
length: 14
D: TRBD1
V: TRBV2

CDR3: CASSHSREGRYEQYF
length: 15
D: TRBD2
V: TRBV3-1

CDR3: CASSDGRSPSTDTQYF
length: 16
D: NA
V: TRBV25-1

CDR3: CASSFSYTGELFF
length: 13
D: NA
V: TRBV2

CDR3: CSARAPGQSYGYTF
length: 14
D: TRBD1
V: TRBV20-1

CDR3: CSVGTSLLNNEQFF
length: 14
D: TRBD2
V: TRBV29-1

CDR3: CSVDDGQATNYGYTF
length: 15
D: TRBD1
V: TRBV29-1

CDR3: CSARDFRTSGRPSSYNEQFF
length: 20
D: TRBD2
V: TRBV20-1

CDR3: CAISESTSGRVDTQYF
length: 16
D: TRBD2
V: TRBV10-3

CDR3: CSARSDVNEQFF
length: 12
D: NA
V: TRBV20-1

CDR3: CASSLTARTVGELFF
length: 15
D: NA
V: TRBV5-5

CDR3: CASSPGLHNSPLHF
length: 14
D: NA
V: TRBV5-6

CDR3: CASSLRSGVQETQYF
length: 15
D: TRBD2
V: TRBV5-5

CDR3: CASSPTGNEQYF
length: 12
D: TRBD1
V: TRBV7-3

CDR3: CASSFSGRAGETQYF
length: 15
D: TRBD2
V: TRBV7-2

CDR3: CSASRQGAFDEQYF
length: 14
D: TRBD1
V: TRBV20-1

CDR3: CASSLQGNQPQHF
length: 13
D: NA
V: TRBV2

CDR3: CASSSIAGAVYEQYF
length: 15
D: TRBD2
V: TRBV5-1

CDR3: CASSQDRNQPQHF
length: 13
D: NA
V: TRBV12-3/TRBV12-4

CDR3: CASTGAKNIQYF
length: 12
D: NA
V: TRBV12-3/TRBV12-4

CDR3: CAISVGSAGEQFF
length: 13
D: NA
V: TRBV10-3

CDR3: CASSLYGGTNTGELFF
length: 16
D: NA
V: TRBV11-2

CDR3: CSVDSRDRGHGNTIYF
length: 16
D: TRBD1
V: TRBV29-1

CDR3: CASRPTGDGINEQFF
length: 15
D: TRBD1
V: TRBV28

CDR3: CASSHGVAPQETQYF
length: 15
D: NA
V: TRBV11-3

CDR3: CSVALETQYF
length: 10
D: NA
V: TRBV29-1

CDR3: CAVGGGSTDTQYF
length: 13
D: TRBD2
V: TRBV28

CDR3: CSAIVRGAKNIQYF
length: 14
D: NA
V: TRBV20-1

CDR3: CSVEQDRGYNEQFF
length: 14
D: TRBD1
V: TRBV29-1

CDR3: CAISPRSGSYEQYF
length: 14
D: TRBD2
V: TRBV18

CDR3: CATKLDDRTTEQYF
length: 14
D: NA
V: TRBV15

CDR3: CSVGGTSDLEQYF
length: 13
D: TRBD2
V: TRBV29-1

CDR3: CASSLGLGAGKMGEQFF
length: 17
D: NA
V: TRBV7-2

CDR3: CASSPIGTGLAAGELFF
length: 17
D: TRBD2
V: TRBV18

CDR3: CASSLLNTEAFF
length: 12
D: NA
V: TRBV13

CDR3: CASSPAGTSSRGYTF
length: 15
D: NA
V: TRBV7-9

CDR3: CASSPERGQPQHF
length: 13
D: NA
V: TRBV5-5